Listed below are T cell receptor beta chains from one sample, sequenced in a study of CD8+ T cells in alopecia areata. TCRdb's table, derived via immunoSEQ multiplex PCR, lists solely in-frame clones and lacks some. The sample yields some 95,000 clones, 44% seen once. Here the sequenced sample was CD8+ T cells sorted from blood, taken at week 24, from a patient treated with tofacitinib. These receptors were taken from a human donor with alopecia areata. CDR3s include the opening cysteine and the closing phenylalanine or tryptophan. The D gene is left open where the match is weak. Rows may omit the clone size; those that give it use once, few, many or a size class.

D	size	V	J	CDR3	DNA
.	.	TRBV7-6	TRBJ2-1	CATSGTYNEQFF	TGTGCCACCTCTGGGACCTACAATGAGCAGTTCTTC
.	.	TRBV16	TRBJ2-5	CASSHAKTDQYF	TGTGCCAGCAGCCACGCTAAGACAGACCAGTACTTC
.	.	TRBV7-2	TRBJ2-7	CASSTPGTRTYEQYF	TGTGCCAGCAGCACACCCGGGACGCGAACCTACGAGCAGTACTTC
TRBD1	.	TRBV27	TRBJ1-5	CASSPRGGGDQPQHF	TGTGCCAGCAGTCCCCGGGGAGGGGGCGATCAGCCCCAGCATTTT
.	many	TRBV9	TRBJ2-1	CASSVALIPEQFF	TGTGCCAGCAGCGTAGCCCTAATCCCAGAGCAGTTCTTC
TRBD1	.	TRBV11-2	TRBJ2-7	CASRDRGAYEQYF	TGTGCCAGCAGGGACAGGGGGGCCTACGAGCAGTACTTC
.	.	TRBV5-1	TRBJ2-7	CASSLENRFSSYEQYF	TGCGCCAGCAGCTTGGAAAACAGGTTCTCGTCCTACGAGCAGTACTTC
TRBD1	.	TRBV29-1	TRBJ1-1	CSVTGGITEAFF	TGCAGCGTGACAGGGGGCATAACTGAAGCTTTCTTT
.	few	TRBV13	TRBJ1-3	CASSPLTGTDSGNTIYF	TGTGCCAGCAGCCCCCTGACCGGGACGGACTCTGGAAACACCATATATTTT
TRBD1	.	TRBV5-6	TRBJ2-1	CASSLGQGSGQFF	TGTGCCAGCAGCTTGGGACAGGGAAGCGGGCAGTTCTTC
.	.	TRBV4-1	TRBJ1-4	CASSQIPRALTNEKLFF	TGCGCCAGCAGCCAAATTCCGAGGGCCCTAACTAATGAAAAACTGTTTTTT
TRBD2	.	TRBV10-3	TRBJ2-7	CAISESASGSYEQYF	TGTGCCATCAGTGAGTCGGCTAGCGGGAGTTACGAGCAGTACTTC
.	.	TRBV7-3	TRBJ2-2	CASSLTSGELFF	TGTGCCAGCAGCTTAACTTCCGGGGAGCTGTTTTTT
.	.	TRBV5-1	TRBJ1-2	CASRTDNNYGYTF	TGCGCCAGCCGAACGGACAATAACTATGGCTACACCTTC
.	.	TRBV25-1	TRBJ2-3	CASSLTDTQYF	TGTGCCAGCAGCCTCACAGATACGCAGTATTTT
TRBD2	few	TRBV29-1	TRBJ2-1	CSVEGRGTSGSYNEQFF	TGCAGCGTTGAAGGCAGGGGGACTAGCGGGTCTTACAATGAGCAGTTCTTC
.	.	TRBV20-1	TRBJ2-2	CSALGSGELFF	TGCAGTGCTCTCGGCTCCGGGGAGCTGTTTTTT
.	.	TRBV29-1	TRBJ2-2	CSVSDLDTGELFF	TGCAGCGTCTCCGACTTAGACACCGGGGAGCTGTTTTTT
.	few	TRBV14	TRBJ2-1	CASSQEVGSRDEQFF	TGTGCCAGCAGCCAAGAGGTCGGGAGTAGGGATGAGCAGTTCTTC
.	few	TRBV2	TRBJ2-7	CASSGTTGNSYEQYF	TGTGCCAGCAGTGGTACGACGGGAAACTCCTACGAGCAGTACTTC
.	.	TRBV29-1	TRBJ2-7	CSARGSTYEQYF	TGCAGCGCTCGGGGGAGTACCTACGAGCAGTACTTC
.	few	TRBV4-3	TRBJ2-2	CASSQSLSGELFF	TGCGCCAGCAGCCAAAGTCTCTCCGGGGAGCTGTTTTTT
TRBD2	.	TRBV14	TRBJ2-1	CASSQGLARYNEQFF	TGTGCCAGCAGCCAAGGACTAGCGAGATACAATGAGCAGTTCTTC
.	.	TRBV29-1	TRBJ1-1	CSAGVGTEAFF	TGCAGCGCCGGGGTTGGCACTGAAGCTTTCTTT
.	.	TRBV10-3	TRBJ1-5	CAISESQGLNQPQHF	TGTGCCATCAGTGAGTCCCAGGGGCTCAATCAGCCCCAGCATTTT
.	few	TRBV29-1	TRBJ2-7	CSVEGHSYEQYF	TGCAGCGTTGAAGGCCATAGCTACGAGCAGTACTTC
.	.	TRBV7-8	TRBJ2-7	CASSGQGDRSTNEQYF	TGTGCCAGCAGCGGACAAGGGGATAGGTCGACTAACGAGCAGTACTTC
.	.	TRBV4-1	TRBJ2-1	CASSNDPSSYNEQFF	TGCGCCAGCAGCAACGACCCCTCCTCCTACAATGAGCAGTTCTTC
.	.	TRBV4-2	TRBJ2-1	CASRSGWSSYNEQFF	TGTGCCAGCCGGTCGGGGTGGAGCTCCTACAATGAGCAGTTCTTC
TRBD1	.	TRBV2	TRBJ2-5	CASRRRDRNQETQYF	TGTGCCAGCAGACGCCGGGACAGAAACCAAGAGACCCAGTACTTC
.	few	TRBV4-1	TRBJ2-1	CASSLSFSPYNEQFF	TGCGCCAGCAGCCTAAGTTTCAGCCCATACAATGAGCAGTTCTTC
.	once	TRBV30	TRBJ2-3	CAWSAGFTDTQYF	TGTGCCTGGAGTGCCGGCTTCACAGATACGCAGTATTTT
TRBD2	.	TRBV27	TRBJ2-1	CASSPWTSGIRGDEQFF	TGTGCCAGCAGCCCCTGGACTAGCGGGATAAGAGGCGATGAGCAGTTCTTC
TRBD1	.	TRBV4-1	TRBJ1-1	CASSQETGIFSEAFF	TGCGCCAGCAGCCAAGAGACAGGGATCTTCAGTGAAGCTTTCTTT
.	many	TRBV15	TRBJ2-2	CATSSPQDTGELFF	TGTGCCACCAGCAGTCCACAGGACACCGGGGAGCTGTTTTTT
.	few	TRBV7-6	TRBJ2-1	CASSLMSGRDHYNEQFF	TGTGCCAGCAGCTTAATGAGTGGCCGGGACCACTACAATGAGCAGTTCTTC
.	few	TRBV4-1	TRBJ1-6	CASSQRTDNSPLHF	TGCGCCAGCAGCCAGCGGACAGACAATTCACCCCTCCACTTT